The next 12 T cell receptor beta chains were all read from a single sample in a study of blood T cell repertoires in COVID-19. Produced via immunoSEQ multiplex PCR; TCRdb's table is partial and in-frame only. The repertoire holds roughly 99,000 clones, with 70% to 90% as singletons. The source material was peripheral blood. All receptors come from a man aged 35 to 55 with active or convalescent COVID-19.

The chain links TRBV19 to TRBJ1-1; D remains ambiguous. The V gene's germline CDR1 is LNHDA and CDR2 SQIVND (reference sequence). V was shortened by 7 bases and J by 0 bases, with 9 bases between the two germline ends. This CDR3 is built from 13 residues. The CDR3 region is CASTWQLNTEAFF. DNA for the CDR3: TGTGCCAGTACGTGGCAGTTGAACACTGAAGCTTTCTTT.

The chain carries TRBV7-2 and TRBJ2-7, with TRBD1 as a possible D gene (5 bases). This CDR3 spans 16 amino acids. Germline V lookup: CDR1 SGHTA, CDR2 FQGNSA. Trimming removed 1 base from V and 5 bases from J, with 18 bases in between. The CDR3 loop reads CASSLVQGTSTHEQYF. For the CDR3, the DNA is TGTGCCAGCAGCTTAGTCCAGGGTACTTCGACCCACGAGCAGTACTTC.

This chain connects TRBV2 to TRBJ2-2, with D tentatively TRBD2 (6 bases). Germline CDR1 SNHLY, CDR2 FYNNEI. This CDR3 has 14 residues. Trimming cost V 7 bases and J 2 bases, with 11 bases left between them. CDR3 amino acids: CASTPGTNTGELFF. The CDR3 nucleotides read TGTGCCAGCACACCCGGGACTAACACCGGGGAGCTGTTTTTT.

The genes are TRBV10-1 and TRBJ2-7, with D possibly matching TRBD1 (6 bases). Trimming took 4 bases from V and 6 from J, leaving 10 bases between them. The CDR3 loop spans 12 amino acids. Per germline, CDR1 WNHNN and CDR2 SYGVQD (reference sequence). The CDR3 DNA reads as TGCGCCAGCAGTGTACCAGGGGCCGAGCAGTACTTC. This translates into CASSVPGAEQYF.

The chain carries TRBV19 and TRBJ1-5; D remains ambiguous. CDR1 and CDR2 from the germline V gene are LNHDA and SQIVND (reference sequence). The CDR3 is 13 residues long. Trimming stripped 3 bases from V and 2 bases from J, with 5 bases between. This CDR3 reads CASSMEGNQPQHF. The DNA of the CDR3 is TGTGCCAGTAGTATGGAGGGCAATCAGCCCCAGCATTTT.

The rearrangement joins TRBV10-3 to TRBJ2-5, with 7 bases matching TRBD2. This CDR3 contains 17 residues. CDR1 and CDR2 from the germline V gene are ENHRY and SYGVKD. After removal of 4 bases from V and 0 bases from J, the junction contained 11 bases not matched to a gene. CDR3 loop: CAISALMGRGDQETQYF. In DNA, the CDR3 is TGTGCCATCAGTGCCCTCATGGGGAGGGGCGACCAAGAGACCCAGTACTTC.

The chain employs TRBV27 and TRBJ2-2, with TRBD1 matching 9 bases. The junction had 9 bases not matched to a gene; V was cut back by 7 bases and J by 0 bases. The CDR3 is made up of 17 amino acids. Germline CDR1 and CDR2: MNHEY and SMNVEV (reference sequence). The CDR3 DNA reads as TGTGCCAGCATTACAGGGGGCGCCCAGGCGAACACCGGGGAGCTGTTTTTT. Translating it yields CASITGGAQANTGELFF.

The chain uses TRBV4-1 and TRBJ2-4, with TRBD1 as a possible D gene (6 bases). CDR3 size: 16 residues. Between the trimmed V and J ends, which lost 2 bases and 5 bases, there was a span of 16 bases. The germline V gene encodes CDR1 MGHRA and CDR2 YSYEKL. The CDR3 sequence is CASSQPQQGMQNIQYF. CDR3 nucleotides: TGCGCCAGCAGCCAACCTCAACAGGGTATGCAAAACATTCAGTACTTC.

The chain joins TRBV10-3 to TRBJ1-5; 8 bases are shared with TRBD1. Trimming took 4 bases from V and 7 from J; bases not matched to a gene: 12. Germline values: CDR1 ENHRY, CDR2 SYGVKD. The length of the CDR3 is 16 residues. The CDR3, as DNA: TGTGCCATCAGTGCCCAAACAGGGGGACGGGACCAGCCCCAGCATTTT. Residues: CAISAQTGGRDQPQHF.

This CDR3 is CASSQDAVRSYNEQFF. CDR3 DNA: TGTGCCAGCAGCCAAGACGCGGTACGCTCCTACAATGAGCAGTTCTTC. The V call is TRBV3-1 (or the pseudogene TRBV3-2), the J call TRBJ2-1, with D unresolved. V lost 0 bases and J lost 0, with 9 bases in between. The CDR3 has 16 residues. The germline V gene has CDR1 LGHDT and CDR2 YNNKEL (reference sequence).

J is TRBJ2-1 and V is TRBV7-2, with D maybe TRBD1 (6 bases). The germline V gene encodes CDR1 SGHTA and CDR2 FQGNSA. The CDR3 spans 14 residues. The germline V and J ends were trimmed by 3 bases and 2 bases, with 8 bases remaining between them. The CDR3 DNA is TGTGCCAGCAGCTTCCGACAGGCCTACAATGAGCAGTTCTTC. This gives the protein CASSFRQAYNEQFF.

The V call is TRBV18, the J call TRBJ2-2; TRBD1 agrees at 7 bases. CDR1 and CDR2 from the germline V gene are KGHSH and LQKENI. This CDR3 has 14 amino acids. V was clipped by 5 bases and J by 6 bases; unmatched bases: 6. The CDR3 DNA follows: TGTGCCAGCTCAAGTGACAGGGTTCCCGGGGAGCTGTTTTTT. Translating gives CASSSDRVPGELFF.